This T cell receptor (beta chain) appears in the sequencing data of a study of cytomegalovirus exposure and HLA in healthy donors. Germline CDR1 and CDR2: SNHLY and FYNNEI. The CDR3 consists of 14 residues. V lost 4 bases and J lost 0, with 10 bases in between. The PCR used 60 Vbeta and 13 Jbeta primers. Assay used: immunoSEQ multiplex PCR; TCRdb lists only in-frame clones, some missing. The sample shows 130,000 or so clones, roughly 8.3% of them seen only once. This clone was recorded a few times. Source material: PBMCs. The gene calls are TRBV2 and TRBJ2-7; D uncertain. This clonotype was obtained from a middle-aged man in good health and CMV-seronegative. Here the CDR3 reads CASSVAWSSYEQYF. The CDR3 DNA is TGTGCCAGCAGTGTTGCCTGGAGCTCCTACGAGCAGTACTTC.